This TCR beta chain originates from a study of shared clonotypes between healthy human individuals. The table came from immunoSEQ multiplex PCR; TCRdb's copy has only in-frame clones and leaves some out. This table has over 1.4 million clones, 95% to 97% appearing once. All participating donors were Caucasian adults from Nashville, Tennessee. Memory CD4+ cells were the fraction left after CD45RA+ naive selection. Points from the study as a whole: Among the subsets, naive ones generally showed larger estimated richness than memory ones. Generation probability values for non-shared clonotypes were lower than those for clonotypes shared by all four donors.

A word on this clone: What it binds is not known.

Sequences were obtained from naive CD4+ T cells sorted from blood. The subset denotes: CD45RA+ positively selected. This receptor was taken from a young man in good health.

As DNA, the CDR3 is TGTGCCAAAGGGTACACTGAAGCTTTCTTT. Amino acid sequence: CAKGYTEAFF. This chain uses TRBV10-3 with TRBJ1-1, with unresolved D. Germline V gives CDR1 ENHRY, CDR2 SYGVKD. V lost 10 bases and J lost 3, with 6 bases in between. The CDR3 is 10 amino acids.